This entry features one TCR beta chain sequence. The data originate from a study of response to subunit inactivated influenza vaccine. TCRdb processed the RT-PCR reads anew with MiXCR; each CDR3 protein has one entry. The sample records hundreds of thousands of distinct CDR3 sequences, 12% to 15% being singletons. Germline CDR1 and CDR2: SGHVS and FNYEAQ. The CDR3 has 16 amino acids. V lost 5 bases to trimming and J lost 6 bases; unmatched junction nucleotides: 7. The material was PBMCs from blood, obtained around 15 days before vaccination. The source of this sequence is a man aged 45-65 years who received an inactivated influenza vaccine. The gene calls are TRBV7-6 and TRBJ2-1; TRBD2 matches at 13 bases. The CDR3 DNA reads as TGTGCCAGCAGCCTTCATGGACTAGCGGGGGCCAATGAGCAGTTCTTC. It translates to CASSLHGLAGANEQFF.